This TCR beta chain was recorded in a study of T cell repertoires in cytomegalovirus infection. This clonotype was counted ten times or more. The antigen is unknown. Using its own MiXCR run on the reads, TCRdb lists one record per CDR3 protein. Of approximately 1,000,000 distinct CDR3 sequences listed, roughly 30% are singletons. Unmatched junction bases numbered 11, after V lost 5 bases and J lost 4 bases. CDR1 is SGHTA and CDR2 is FQGNSA in the germline V gene. The CDR3 is made up of 17 amino acids. The chain carries TRBV7-2 and TRBJ1-2; TRBD1 matches 12 bases. This material consisted of cultured CD8+ T cells from PBMCs, taken from culture after CMV antigen stimulation. This clonotype originated in a human donor in good health (CMV status not recorded). Some clones in this sample may be carry-over from other donors' samples. CDR3 bases: TGTGCCAGCAGCCACCGGGACAGGGGGCGCGAGGGCTATGGCTACACCTTC. Translating it yields CASSHRDRGREGYGYTF. Together with reference TRBV7-2 and TRBJ1-2, the CDR3 gives the full variable domain: GAGVSQSPSNKVTEKGKDVELRCDPISGHTALYWYRQSLGQGLEFLIYFQGNSAPDKSGLPSDRFSAERTGGSVSTLTIQRTQQEDSAVYLCASSHRDRGREGYGYTFGSGTRLTVV.